Following are 12 T cell receptor beta chains from one sample sequenced in a study of cytomegalovirus exposure and HLA in healthy donors. Libraries were prepared by immunoSEQ multiplex PCR; TCRdb keeps only in-frame clonotypes and omits some of them. The table lists 85,000 to 95,000 clones, 96% of them singletons, with more than 0.65% in the top ten. Sequenced input: PBMCs. The receptors originated from a man between 18 and 35 years old in good health and CMV-seronegative.

This chain uses TRBV28 with TRBJ2-7; D possibly corresponds to TRBD1 (6 bases). The CDR3 spans 13 residues. Germline CDR1 and CDR2: MDHEN and SYDVKM. Trimming left V 6 bases short and J 0 bases short, with 9 bases between. The CDR3 DNA is TGTGCCAGCAGGATACAGGGCTCCTACGAGCAGTACTTC. It yields the protein CASRIQGSYEQYF.

The chain combines TRBV29-1 with TRBJ2-3, with D possibly TRBD2 on 6 matching bases. Trimming removed 5 bases at V and 2 bases at J, with 17 bases between. The CDR3 length is 15 residues. The V gene's germline CDR1 is SQVTM and CDR2 ANQGSEA. CDR3 sequence (DNA): TGCAGCGTTCTTGGCCGGCGGGGACTCACAGATACGCAGTATTTT. Its protein is CSVLGRRGLTDTQYF.

This chain connects TRBV28 to TRBJ2-7, with D tentatively TRBD2 (5 bases). The CDR3 runs 13 residues. V shed 6 bases and J shed 3 bases, with 12 bases lying between them. The germline V gene has CDR1 MDHEN and CDR2 SYDVKM. CDR3 coding DNA: TGTGCCAGCAGAGCGGATGCACTCTACGAGCAGTACTTC. As protein: CASRADALYEQYF. The full variable domain, with the rest looked up from reference TRBV28 and TRBJ2-7, is DVKVTQSSRYLVKRTGEKVFLECVQDMDHENMFWYRQDPGLGLRLIYFSYDVKMKEKGDIPEGYSVSREKKERFSLILESASTNQTSMYLCASRADALYEQYFGPGTRLTVT.

The V gene is TRBV18, the J gene TRBJ1-4; D remains unclear. Germline CDR1 is KGHSH and CDR2 is LQKENI. The V end lost 2 bases, the J end lost 3 bases, and 10 bases lay between the germline ends. This CDR3 region has 15 residues. This CDR3 is CASSPSDDSNEKLFF. The CDR3 nucleotides are TGTGCCAGCTCACCATCCGACGACTCTAATGAAAAACTGTTTTTT. The full variable domain, rest sourced from reference TRBV18 and TRBJ1-4, is NAGVMQNPRHLVRRRGQEARLRCSPMKGHSHVYWYRQLPEEGLKFMVYLQKENIIDESGMPKERFSAEFPKEGPSILRIQQVVRGDSAAYFCASSPSDDSNEKLFFGSGTQLSVL.

The gene calls are TRBV30 and TRBJ1-3, with a tentative D call TRBD1 (5 bases). Per germline, CDR1 GTSNPN and CDR2 SVGIG (reference sequence). Trimming pared 1 base from V and 7 bases from J, leaving 17 bases between. The CDR3 is 15 residues long. The CDR3 spells CAWSGAGGLRNTIYF. CDR3 DNA sequence: TGTGCCTGGAGTGGAGCCGGGGGTCTTCGGAACACCATATATTTT.

This rearrangement joins TRBV7-9 to TRBJ2-5, with 10 bases that match TRBD1. V gave up 6 bases and J gave up 3 bases; unmatched junction bases: 4. The CDR3 is made up of 14 amino acids. Germline loops: CDR1 SEHNR, CDR2 FQNEAQ (reference sequence). CDR3 sequence reads: CASRMTGGEETQYF. Here the CDR3 DNA reads TGTGCCAGCAGAATGACAGGGGGCGAAGAGACCCAGTACTTC.

The chain recombines TRBV9 with TRBJ1-2, with D perhaps matching TRBD1 (6 bases). CDR3 size: 14 residues. V lost 0 bases to trimming and J lost 7 bases, with 13 bases between them. Per the germline V gene, CDR1 is SGDLS and CDR2 is YYNGEE. The CDR3 DNA sequence: TGTGCCAGCAGCGTAGACGGCAGGGGAGCTGGCTACACCTTC. It yields the protein CASSVDGRGAGYTF.

The chain is built from TRBV27 and TRBJ2-1, with D possibly TRBD2 on 7 matching bases. Germline V gives CDR1 MNHEY, CDR2 SMNVEV (reference sequence). The CDR3 covers 16 residues. The V and J ends lost 0 bases and 3 bases respectively, with 12 bases between them. Here the CDR3 DNA reads TGTGCCAGCAGTTTATCGGCGGGGGCTTTCTACAATGAGCAGTTCTTC. Its protein product is CASSLSAGAFYNEQFF.

This rearrangement joins TRBV2 to TRBJ1-2; 9 bases fit TRBD1. The CDR3 runs to 15 residues. Germline trimming cut 6 bases from V and 7 bases from J; bases unmatched to any gene: 12. In germline, CDR1 is SNHLY, CDR2 FYNNEI. CDR3 coding DNA: TGTGCCAGCAGCCTCGTAAAAACAGGGGGCTTTGGCTACACCTTC. Translating gives CASSLVKTGGFGYTF.

The chain employs TRBV19 and TRBJ1-5, with 7 bases matching TRBD1. Losses at the gene ends were 2 bases for V and 5 bases for J; bases not matched to a gene: 12. The CDR3 is made up of 17 amino acids. Germline CDR1 and CDR2: LNHDA and SQIVND (reference sequence). The CDR3 bases are TGTGCCAGTAGTATATCCCTCGGACAGGTCTTCGATCAGCCCCAGCATTTT. It encodes CASSISLGQVFDQPQHF. The full variable domain, with the rest looked up from reference TRBV19 and TRBJ1-5, is DGGITQSPKYLFRKEGQNVTLSCEQNLNHDAMYWYRQDPGQGLRLIYYSQIVNDFQKGDIAEGYSVSREKKESFPLTVTSAQKNPTAFYLCASSISLGQVFDQPQHFGDGTRLSIL.

CDR3 residues: CASSSEQGRFYNEQFF. The CDR3 DNA is TGTGCCAGCAGTTCCGAACAGGGCAGGTTCTACAATGAGCAGTTCTTC. This chain connects TRBV27 to TRBJ2-1; D perhaps matches TRBD1 (6 bases). With 4 bases removed from V and 3 bases from J, the gap between germline ends came to 16 bases. CDR3 length: 16 amino acids. In germline, CDR1 is MNHEY, CDR2 SMNVEV (reference sequence).

This chain uses TRBV7-2 with TRBJ1-4; the D gene is possibly TRBD1 (6 bases). The germline V gene encodes CDR1 SGHTA and CDR2 FQGNSA. The length of the CDR3 is 15 residues. V was clipped by 5 bases and J by 8 bases, with 18 bases between them. CDR3 protein: CASSPQTGSGEKLFF. In nucleotides, the CDR3 is TGTGCCAGCAGCCCGCAAACAGGGTCGGGGGAAAAACTGTTTTTT.